This TCR beta chain derives from a study of CD8 T cells in ankylosing spondylitis (dated by TCRdb to about 2017). With regard to the full study: The study set out to find disease-linked TCR variants by profiling T cell receptor beta repertoires in ankylosing spondylitis patients and healthy donors. The whole study cohort included 85 to 120 healthy donors and around 25 ankylosing spondylitis patients. Peripheral blood was sampled, and synovial fluid was additionally collected from ankylosing spondylitis patients.

What the research found in general, with its limitations: A CD8+ phenotype was shown by the disease-linked clones, which were found at relatively low frequencies in peripheral blood. The disease-linked clones were reported as significantly enriched in matched synovial fluid samples from ankylosing spondylitis patients. Some motif variants were previously reported in synovial fluid and blood of reactive arthritis patients, suggesting common disease-initiation mechanisms. Blood from ankylosing spondylitis patients appeared to be characterized by a TCR beta motif made up of several highly homologous amino acid variants.

This clonotype was seen at least ten times. Its antigen remains unidentified. Base-call qualities are not available, and no considerably larger clone is one nucleotide away. Deletion took 5 bases off V and 1 base off J, with a span of 12 bases between the germline ends. The CDR3, from cysteine to phenylalanine, totals 14 residues. The CDR3 DNA has 42 bases and is translated from base 1. TCRdb records Illumina HiSeq 2500 as the sequencer. TCR beta libraries were prepared by quantitative 5'-RACE with molecular barcodes. Per the source publication's procedure: Disease-linked TCR variants were identified with a new computational method built on a probabilistic model of VDJ rearrangement. Starting from the raw public reads, TCRdb applied fastp trimming at Q25, assembled clones with MiXCR and retained in-frame beta chains. Identical CDR3 proteins give one entry, which carries the most common genes and DNA. For this entry, the V and J calls and clone size follow TCRdb and not the study's own pipeline. In this sample the table shows some 130,000 distinct CDR3 sequences, around 7.9% of which occur a single time. The ten biggest clones cover 9.5% to 15% of the sample.

This receptor was obtained from a female donor with ankylosing spondylitis or in good health (not recorded which). Sequencing used blood, either unsorted or a sorted T cell fraction (not recorded which). Recombination linked TRBV12-3 or TRBV12-4 to TRBJ2-7, and TRBD1 may be the D gene, going by 6 matching bases. The nucleotides are TGTGCCAGCAGTCCCGGGACATCTTCCTACGAGCAGTACTTC. Translation gives CASSPGTSSYEQYF.